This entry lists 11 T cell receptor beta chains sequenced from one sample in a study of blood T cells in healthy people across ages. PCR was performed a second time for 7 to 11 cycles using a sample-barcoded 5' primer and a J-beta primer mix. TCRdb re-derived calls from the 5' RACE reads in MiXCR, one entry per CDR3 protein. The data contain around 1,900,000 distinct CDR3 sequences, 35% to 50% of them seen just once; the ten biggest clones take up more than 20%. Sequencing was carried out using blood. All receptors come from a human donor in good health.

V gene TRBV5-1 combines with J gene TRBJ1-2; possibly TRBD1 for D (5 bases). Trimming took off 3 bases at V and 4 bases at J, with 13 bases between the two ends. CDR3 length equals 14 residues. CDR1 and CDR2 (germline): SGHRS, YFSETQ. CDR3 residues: CASSSEGAGYGYTF. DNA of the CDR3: TGCGCCAGCAGCTCCGAAGGGGCTGGCTATGGCTACACCTTC.

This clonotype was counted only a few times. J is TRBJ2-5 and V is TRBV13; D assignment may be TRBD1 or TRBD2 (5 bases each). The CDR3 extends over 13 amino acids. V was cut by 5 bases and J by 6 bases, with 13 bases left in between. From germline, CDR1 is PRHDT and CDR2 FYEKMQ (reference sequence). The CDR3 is CASSTDRGQTQYF. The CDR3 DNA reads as TGTGCCAGCAGCACCGACCGGGGACAGACCCAGTACTTC.

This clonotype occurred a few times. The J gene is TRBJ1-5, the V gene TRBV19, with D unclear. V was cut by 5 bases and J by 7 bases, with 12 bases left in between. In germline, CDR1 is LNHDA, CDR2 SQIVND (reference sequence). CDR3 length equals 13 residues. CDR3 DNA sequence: TGTGCCAGTAGTCCTGGCATGGGGCAGCCCCAGCATTTT. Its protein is CASSPGMGQPQHF.

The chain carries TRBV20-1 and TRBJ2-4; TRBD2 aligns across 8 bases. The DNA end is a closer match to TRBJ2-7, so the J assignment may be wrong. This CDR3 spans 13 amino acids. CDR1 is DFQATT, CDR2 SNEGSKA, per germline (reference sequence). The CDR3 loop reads CSAISGTSYEQYF. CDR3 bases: TGCAGTGCCATATCCGGGACTAGCTACGAGCAGTACTTC.

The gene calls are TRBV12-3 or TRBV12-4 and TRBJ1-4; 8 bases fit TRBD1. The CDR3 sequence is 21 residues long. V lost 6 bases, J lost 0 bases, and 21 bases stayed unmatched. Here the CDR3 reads CASSPGQDLARGGATNEKLFF. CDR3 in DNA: TGTGCCAGCAGCCCGGGACAGGACCTGGCTAGGGGGGGGGCAACTAATGAAAAACTGTTTTTT.

CDR3 sequence reads: CATSRDTRTESYEQFF. In DNA form, the CDR3 reads TGTGCCACCAGCAGAGACACAAGGACGGAATCCTACGAGCAGTTCTTC. This chain joins TRBV15 and TRBJ2-1; D not resolved. Trimming cost V 0 bases and J 10 bases, with 19 bases left between them. The length of the CDR3 is 16 residues. Germline-derived CDR1 and CDR2 are LNHNV and YYDKDF (reference sequence). The complete variable domain, with remaining parts taken from reference TRBV15 and TRBJ2-1, reads DAMVIQNPRYQVTQFGKPVTLSCSQTLNHNVMYWYQQKSSQAPKLLFHYYDKDFNNEADTPDNFQSRRPNTSFCFLDIRSPGLGDTAMYLCATSRDTRTESYEQFFGPGTRLTVL.

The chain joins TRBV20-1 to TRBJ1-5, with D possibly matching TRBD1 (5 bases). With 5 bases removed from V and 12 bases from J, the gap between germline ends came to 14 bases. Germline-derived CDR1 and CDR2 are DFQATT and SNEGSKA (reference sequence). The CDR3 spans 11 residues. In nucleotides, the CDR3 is TGCAGTGCTGGGCTGGGACCCAGCCAGCATTTT. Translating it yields CSAGLGPSQHF.

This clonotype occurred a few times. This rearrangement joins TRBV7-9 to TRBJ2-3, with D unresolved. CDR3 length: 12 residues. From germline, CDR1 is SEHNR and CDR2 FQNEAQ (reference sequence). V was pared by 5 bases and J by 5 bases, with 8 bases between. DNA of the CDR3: TGTGCCAGCAGCCCTAACCAAGATACGCAGTATTTT. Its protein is CASSPNQDTQYF.

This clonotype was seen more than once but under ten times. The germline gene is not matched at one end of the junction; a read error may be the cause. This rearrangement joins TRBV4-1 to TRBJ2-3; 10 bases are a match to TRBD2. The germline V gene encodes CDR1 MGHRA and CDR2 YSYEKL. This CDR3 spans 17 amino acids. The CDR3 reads CASSQDGTSGATGTQYF. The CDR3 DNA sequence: TGCGCCAGCAGCCAAGATGGAACTAGCGGGGCGACAGGTACGCAGTATTTT.

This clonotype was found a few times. CDR3 bases: TGCGCCAGCAGCACGGCAGGGTACCTTGCCTACGAGCAGTACTTC. Its protein product is CASSTAGYLAYEQYF. This chain uses TRBV5-1 with TRBJ2-5; D may be TRBD1 (5 bases). TRBJ2-7 explains the end of the DNA better; the J call may be wrong. Germline loops: CDR1 SGHRS, CDR2 YFSETQ. This CDR3 contains 15 residues.

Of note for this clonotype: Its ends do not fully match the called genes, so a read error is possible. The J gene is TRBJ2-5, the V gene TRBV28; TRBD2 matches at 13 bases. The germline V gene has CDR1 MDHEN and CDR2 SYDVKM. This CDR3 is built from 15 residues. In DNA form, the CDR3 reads TGTGCCAGCAGTCAGGGACTAGCGGGACGAGAGGCCCAGTACTTC. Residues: CASSQGLAGREAQYF.